Reported below is one T cell receptor beta chain. Other DNA sequences of this sample code for an identical CDR3. The sample originates from a study of blood T cell repertoires in COVID-19. The CDR3 spans 14 residues. Deletions cut 5 bases from V and 0 bases from J, with 11 bases between. The germline gives CDR1 MNHEY, CDR2 SVGAGI. The assay was immunoSEQ multiplex PCR, and TCRdb's table has in-frame clones only and misses some. The table has 360,000 or so clones, around 92% seen once. Participants were aged roughly 18 to 95 years, lived in about 26 US areas, and enrolled virtually. Source material: PBMCs or T cells enriched from blood (not recorded which). The TCR sequence derives from a woman aged 30 to 39 who had recovered from COVID-19. The rearrangement links TRBV6-5 to TRBJ2-7; tentatively, D is TRBD1 (5 bases). In DNA, the CDR3 is TGTGCCAGCAGTCTTCGCGACAGCTCCTACGAGCAGTACTTC. Amino acids: CASSLRDSSYEQYF.